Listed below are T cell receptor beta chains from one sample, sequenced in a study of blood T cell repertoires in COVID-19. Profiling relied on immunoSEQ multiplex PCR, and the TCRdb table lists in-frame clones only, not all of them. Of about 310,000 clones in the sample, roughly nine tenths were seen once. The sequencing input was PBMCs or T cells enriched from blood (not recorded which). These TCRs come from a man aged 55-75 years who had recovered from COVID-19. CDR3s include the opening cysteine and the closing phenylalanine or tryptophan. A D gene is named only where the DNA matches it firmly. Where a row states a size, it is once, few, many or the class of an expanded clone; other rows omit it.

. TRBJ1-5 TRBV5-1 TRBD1 CASSPGTGVPGSNQPQHF TGCGCCAGCAGTCCCGGGACAGGGGTCCCAGGGAGCAATCAGCCCCAGCATTTT
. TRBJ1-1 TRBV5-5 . CASSLQGFMNTEAFF TGTGCCAGCAGCTTGCAGGGTTTCATGAACACTGAAGCTTTCTTT
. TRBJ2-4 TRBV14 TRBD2 CASSQATGTSGDLAKNIQYF TGTGCCAGCAGCCAAGCCACCGGGACTAGCGGGGACCTAGCCAAAAACATTCAGTACTTC
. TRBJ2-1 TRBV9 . CASSVGVGPPPYNEQFF TGTGCCAGCAGCGTAGGTGTGGGGCCTCCGCCCTACAATGAGCAGTTCTTC
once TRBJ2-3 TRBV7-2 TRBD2 CASSASPTSGGSTDTQYF TGTGCCAGCAGCGCATCACCCACTAGCGGGGGGAGCACAGATACGCAGTATTTT
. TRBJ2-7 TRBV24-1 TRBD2 CATSVPGGYEQYF TGTGCCACCAGCGTCCCGGGAGGCTACGAGCAGTACTTC
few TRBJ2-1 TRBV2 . CASSVSESNEQFF TGTGCCAGCAGTGTGTCAGAATCCAATGAGCAGTTCTTC
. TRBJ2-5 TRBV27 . CASKIRDFRTETQYF TGTGCCAGCAAAATTCGGGACTTTCGGACGGAGACCCAGTACTTC
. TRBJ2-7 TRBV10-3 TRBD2 CAISGRLAGSYEQYF TGTGCCATCAGTGGAAGGCTAGCGGGCTCCTACGAGCAGTACTTC
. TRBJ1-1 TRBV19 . CASSIFGGPTTEAFF TGTGCCAGTAGTATATTCGGGGGGCCGACCACTGAAGCTTTCTTT
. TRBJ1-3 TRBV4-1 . CASSQGRKQGGNTIYF TGCGCCAGCAGCCAAGGAAGGAAGCAGGGAGGAAACACCATATATTTT
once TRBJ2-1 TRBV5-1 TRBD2 CASSSGWTSGHNEQFF TGCGCCAGCAGCTCTGGGTGGACTAGCGGTCACAATGAGCAGTTCTTC
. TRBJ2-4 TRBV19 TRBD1 CASSDRDRVLGKNIQYF TGTGCCAGTAGTGACCGGGACAGGGTGTTGGGCAAAAACATTCAGTACTTC
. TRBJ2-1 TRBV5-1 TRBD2 CASSLGTSGRAGYNEQFF TGCGCCAGCAGCTTGGGGACTAGCGGGAGGGCGGGATACAATGAGCAGTTCTTC
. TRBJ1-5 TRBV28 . CASTPLDYGQPQHF TGTGCCAGCACCCCGCTGGACTACGGTCAGCCCCAGCATTTT
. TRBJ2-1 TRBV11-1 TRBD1 CASSPGDRRTDLFF TGTGCCAGCAGCCCCGGGGACAGGAGAACGGATCTGTTCTTC
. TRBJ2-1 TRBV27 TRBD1 CASSFPGQGTEQFF TGTGCCAGCAGTTTCCCCGGACAGGGCACTGAGCAGTTCTTC
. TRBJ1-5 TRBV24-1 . CATSDIYSNQPQHF TGTGCCACCAGTGATATCTATAGCAATCAGCCCCAGCATTTT
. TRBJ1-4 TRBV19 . CASSRGGEKLFF TGTGCCAGTAGTAGAGGAGGGGAAAAACTGTTTTTT
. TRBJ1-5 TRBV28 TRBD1 CASSSAGQGGQPQHF TGTGCCAGCAGTTCGGCGGGACAGGGTGGTCAGCCCCAGCATTTT
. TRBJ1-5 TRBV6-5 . CASGTGGTQPQHF TGTGCCAGCGGAACAGGTGGTACTCAGCCCCAGCATTTT
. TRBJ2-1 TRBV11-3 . CASSSLLNNEQFF TGTGCCAGCAGCTCCCTTTTAAACAATGAGCAGTTCTTC
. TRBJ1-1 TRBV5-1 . CASSSYSGSNTEAFF TGCGCCAGCAGCTCATACAGTGGGAGCAACACTGAAGCTTTCTTT
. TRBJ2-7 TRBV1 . CTSSQDGTSGRTTRTYEQYF TGCACCAGCAGCCAAGACGGGACTAGCGGGAGGACAACCCGAACCTACGAGCAGTACTTC
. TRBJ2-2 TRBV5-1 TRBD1 CASRTGTGDTGELFF TGCGCCAGCAGGACCGGGACAGGGGATACCGGGGAGCTGTTTTTT
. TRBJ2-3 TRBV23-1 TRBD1 CASSQEGTGGTDTQYF TGCGCCAGCAGTCAAGAAGGGACAGGGGGCACAGATACGCAGTATTTT
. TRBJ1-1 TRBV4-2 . CASSQDEGNTEAFF TGTGCCAGCAGCCAAGATGAGGGGAACACTGAAGCTTTCTTT
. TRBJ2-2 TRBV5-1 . CASSLGTDAGELFF TGCGCCAGCAGCTTGGGCACAGACGCCGGGGAGCTGTTTTTT
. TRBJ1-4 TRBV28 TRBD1 CASEQGQEKLFF TGTGCCAGTGAACAGGGGCAAGAAAAACTGTTTTTT
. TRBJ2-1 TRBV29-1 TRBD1 CSVTRGTGVGNEQFF TGCAGCGTGACACGTGGGACAGGGGTGGGCAATGAGCAGTTCTTC
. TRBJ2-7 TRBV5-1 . CASSLDSTEQCF TGCGCCAGCAGCTTGGACAGCACCGAGCAGTGCTTC
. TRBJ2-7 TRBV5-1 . CASSPEQGNEQYF TGCGCCAGCAGCCCGGAACAGGGTAACGAGCAGTACTTC
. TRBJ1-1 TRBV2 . CASSDAGF TGTGCCAGCAGTGACGCCGGGTTT
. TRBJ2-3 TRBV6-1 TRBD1 CASSERNRGVDTQYF TGTGCCAGCAGTGAACGTAACAGGGGCGTAGATACGCAGTATTTT
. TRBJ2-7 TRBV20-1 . CSADPRYEQYF TGCAGTGCTGACCCGAGGTACGAGCAGTACTTC
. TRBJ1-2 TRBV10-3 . CAEAEGADYGYTF TGTGCCGAAGCGGAGGGCGCGGACTATGGCTACACCTTC
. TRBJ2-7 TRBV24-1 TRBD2 CATSDPGGSYEQYF TGTGCCACCAGTGACCCGGGGGGATCCTACGAGCAGTACTTC